This TCR beta chain was obtained from a study of blood T cells in healthy people across ages (dated by TCRdb to between 2014 and 2016). For the wider study: In model experiments, roughly one uniquely barcoded TCR beta cDNA molecule per two T cells was captured by template switching. Using deep sequencing normalized with unique cDNA molecular identifiers, the study measured how TCR beta repertoire diversity changes with age. The donors were split into four age groups: young (average about 16 years), middle-aged (around 40), aged (more than 55) and long-lived (approximately 80). To avoid experimental bias, donors of different ages were distributed randomly across sequencing lanes. Two additional independent replicas of 1 million unique cDNA reads from the same blood draw were analyzed for two donors (one aged 18 to 29 and one aged 80 or older).

About this clonotype itself: It has no known antigen specificity. Within one base of it there is no much larger clone, and no base qualities were kept.

The donors were 40 or so Caucasian individuals from Russia, aged roughly 6 to 100 years, who were systemically healthy. Each donor gave about 11 milliliters of peripheral blood, drawn into EDTA-treated Vacutainer tubes. PBMCs were isolated by Ficoll-Paque density-gradient centrifugation, with at least 6.5 million obtained per sample. Total RNA was extracted from PBMCs with Trizol reagent, with at least 6 micrograms obtained per sample. For every donor, an aliquot of PBMCs went through flow cytometry to measure the percentages of naive CD45RAhigh/CD27high T cells. Library preparation employed 5' RACE. Sequencing took place on an Illumina HiSeq 2500. A second PCR of about 7 to 12 cycles was run with a J-beta primer mix and a sample-barcoded 5' primer. A unique molecular identifier was introduced onto each TCR beta cDNA molecule by a template-switch 5' adaptor carrying 12 random nucleotides. At least 3 million CDR3-containing paired-end reads were obtained from each sample. First-strand cDNA synthesis was performed from all RNA using the Mint cDNA synthesis kit, with priming by a TRBC-specific oligonucleotide. All cDNA was treated with uracil-DNA glycosylase and then went through a first 18-cycle PCR with the universal primers M1SS and BC2_uni_R. Per the source publication's procedure: For normalization, 1 million high-quality reads, each with a distinct molecular identifier, were randomly selected from each sample. Reads with shared molecular identifiers were discarded instead of being binned into consensus sequences. CDR3 identification, clonotype clustering and error correction used MiTCR with a Q25 quality threshold and the strictest error-elimination algorithm. A nonparametric unseen species model with Euler transformation was used to estimate a lower bound on total TCR beta diversity. TCRdb redid the processing of the public reads, applying fastp at Q25 and MiXCR, and retained in-frame beta chains. Rows merge per CDR3 protein into single entries with the most common DNA and genes. The V and J calls reflect TCRdb's pipeline rather than the authors' work. The sample table holds more than 650,000 distinct CDR3 sequences, of which 22% were seen once. About 22% of the sample lies in the top ten.

V ends up 2 bases short and J 1 base short, with an unmatched junction base count of 4. CDR1 SGHTA and CDR2 FQGTGA are derived from the germline V gene. From cysteine to phenylalanine, the CDR3 is 16 amino acids long. Only the CDR3 region is kept as DNA, spanning 48 bases read in frame from base 1. Results and caveats for the whole study, not just this receptor: Conclusive comparison of naive and antigen-experienced compartments was prevented by the profiling of bulk unsorted PBMCs. Observed TCR beta diversity per million T cells fell roughly linearly with age, and a significant reduction was already apparent by age around 40. The CMV infection status of donors was not known, potentially confounding age-related changes in expanded clonotypes. Estimates of total diversity based on one million sequenced T cells were considered lower bounds and underestimates. The long-lived group showed more naive CD4+ T cells, fewer expanded clones and increased TCR diversity than the aged group, suggesting age selection. Observed TCR beta diversity correlated strongly with the percentage of naive T cells measured by flow cytometry.

The V and J segments used are TRBV7-3 and TRBJ2-2, and 7 junctional nucleotides match TRBD2. The sequencing sample was made of blood. The clonotype was recovered from a man in his 70s in good health. The encoded CDR3 is CASSLGPSGNTGELFF. Read as DNA, the sequence is TGTGCCAGCAGCTTAGGGCCTAGCGGGAACACCGGGGAGCTGTTTTTT. When the CDR3 is completed using the reference TRBV7-3 and TRBJ2-2 genes on either side, the full variable domain is GAGVSQTPSNKVTEKGKYVELRCDPISGHTALYWYRQSLGQGPEFLIYFQGTGAADDSGLPNDRFFAVRPEGSVSTLKIQRTERGDSAVYLCASSLGPSGNTGELFFGEGSRLTVL.